This T cell receptor beta chain was documented in a study of cytomegalovirus exposure and HLA in healthy donors. Study results and caveats: Per a prior analysis, the majority of TCR beta V segments were productive roughly 90% or roughly 30% of the time. The CMV antigen specificity of three CMV-associated chains was confirmed through in vitro analysis. As immune exposure information, only CMV serostatus was available.

There are 16 residues in the CDR3. Per germline, CDR1 MNHEY and CDR2 SMNVEV (reference sequence). Trimming removed 3 bases at V and 1 base at J, with 16 bases between. The count of this clone is one. The antigen is unknown. PCR involved 60 Vbeta and 13 Jbeta primers. Generated by immunoSEQ multiplex PCR, the TCRdb table keeps only in-frame clones and is missing some. The profile covers about 140,000 clones, with almost 85% appearing a single time and 1.9% taken by the ten largest. The chain is built from TRBV27 and TRBJ2-7, with D perhaps TRBD1 (5 bases). Sequencing was done on a sample of PBMCs. The TCR originated in a woman between 40 and 50 years old in good health and CMV-seronegative. The DNA for the CDR3 is TGTGCCAGCAGTTTGAAGGGCAGGGTGACGTCCTACGAGCAGTACTTC. Translation: CASSLKGRVTSYEQYF.